The 7 T cell receptor beta chains below were found in one sample sequenced in a study of tissue T cells after allogeneic stem cell transplantation (dated by TCRdb to 2021 to 2024). The method behind the library was the immunoSEQ multiplex PCR assay. TCRdb obtained this table from immuneACCESS and retained in-frame rearrangements with V and J assigned. These tables miss some clones; where compared with another copy, unresolved V genes account for less than half of the shortfall, and the remainder is unexplained. This sample has 40,000 to 60,000 clones in its table, and around 70% of those were observed once. The ten top clones hold roughly 0.66% of the sample. The sample taken for sequencing was sorted cells pooled from one or two spleens. The source of these receptors is a pool of C57BL/6 mice in good health.

Details on this clone: Genes here carry mouse names. The observed sequence ends 1 residue before the CDR3 terminus, with the missing tail filled in from the germline J gene. V gene TRBV13-1 combines with J gene TRBJ2-1, with D maybe TRBD1 (6 bases). The CDR3 loop spans 15 amino acids. Trimming took off 3 bases at V and 0 bases at J, with 10 bases between the two ends. Germline V gene data show CDR1 as NSHNY and CDR2 as SYGAGN. Here the CDR3 reads CASSGRQDNYAEQFF. Partial CDR3 DNA: TGTGCCAGCAGTGGCAGACAGGATAACTATGCTGAGCAGTTC.

Of note for this clone: Gene and germline names: mouse. The read finishes 1 residue shy of the CDR3 end, and the germline J gene is used to complete it. The gene calls are TRBV12-1 and TRBJ1-3, with 7 bases identical to TRBD1. The CDR3 has 16 residues. Unmatched junction bases numbered 4, after V lost 0 bases and J lost 0 bases. Germline values: CDR1 SGHSN, CDR2 HYEKVE. The CDR3 sequence is CASSLTGAFSGNTLYF. The sequenced part of the CDR3 DNA is TGTGCCAGCTCTCTCACAGGGGCCTTTTCTGGAAATACGCTCTAT.

Regarding this clone: The gene symbols are mouse symbols. CDR3: CGARPGYNSPLYF. The sequenced CDR3 bases are TGTGGTGCTAGGCCGGGTTATAATTCGCCCCTCTAC. The chain is built from TRBV20 and TRBJ1-6; D remains ambiguous. Sequencing ends 1 residue short of the CDR3 end; the germline J gene provides the rest. TRBJ1-6 belongs to the ORF category, with a function that is uncertain. Deletions cut 2 bases from V and 4 bases from J, with 6 bases between. The germline V gene encodes CDR1 GFQATS and CDR2 STVNSAI. The CDR3 has 13 amino acids.

Only a few counts were recorded for this clone. The germline and genes are mouse ones. The read finishes 1 residue shy of the CDR3 end, and the germline J gene is used to complete it. Within the sample, other DNA sequences also encode this same CDR3. This chain joins TRBV12-1 and TRBJ2-7; D might be TRBD1 (5 bases). From germline, CDR1 is SGHSN and CDR2 HYEKVE. This CDR3 spans 12 amino acids. V lost 1 base, J lost 4 bases, and 7 bases lay in between. CDR3 protein: CASSLEGYEQYF. CDR3 bases read: TGTGCCAGCTCTCTAGAGGGGTATGAACAGTAC.

Comment on this clone: Here the gene names and germline are mouse. The read finishes 1 residue shy of the CDR3 end, and the germline J gene is used to complete it. The chain combines TRBV1 with TRBJ2-3, with D perhaps matching TRBD1 (6 bases). The length of the CDR3 is 14 residues. Germline values: CDR1 NSQYPW, CDR2 LRSPGD (reference sequence). The V gene lost 2 bases and the J gene lost 0 bases, with 6 bases spanning the gap. CDR3 residues: CTCSAQGSAETLYF. The part of the CDR3 DNA that was read is TGCACCTGCAGTGCACAGGGGAGTGCAGAAACGCTGTAT.

About this clone: Mouse germline and gene names are used. The CDR3 end lies 1 residue beyond the end of the read and is filled in from the germline J gene. The chain joins TRBV13-2 to TRBJ1-4, with D perhaps matching TRBD1 (6 bases). The CDR3 is 14 amino acids. CDR1 is NNHNN and CDR2 is SYGAGS in the germline V gene (reference sequence). V lost 0 bases, J lost 7 bases, and 10 bases lay in between. The CDR3 bases that were read are TGTGCCAGCGGTGATGAGGGGGGACCCGAAAGATTATTT. This encodes CASGDEGGPERLF. In full, the CDR3 reads CASGDEGGPERLFF.

This clone was recorded a few times. Gene names are the mouse ones. Coverage ceases 1 residue before the CDR3 finishes, and the germline J gene fills in the end. The V gene is TRBV5, the J gene TRBJ1-3; TRBD1 matches at 7 bases. The CDR3 contains 14 residues. Looked up from germline, CDR1 is LGHNA and CDR2 is YNLKQL (reference sequence). V shed 6 bases and J 3 bases; nucleotides not matched to a gene: 5. The CDR3 protein is CASSQGDYGNTLYF. The DNA read from the CDR3 is TGTGCCAGCAGTCAGGGGGATTATGGAAATACGCTCTAT.